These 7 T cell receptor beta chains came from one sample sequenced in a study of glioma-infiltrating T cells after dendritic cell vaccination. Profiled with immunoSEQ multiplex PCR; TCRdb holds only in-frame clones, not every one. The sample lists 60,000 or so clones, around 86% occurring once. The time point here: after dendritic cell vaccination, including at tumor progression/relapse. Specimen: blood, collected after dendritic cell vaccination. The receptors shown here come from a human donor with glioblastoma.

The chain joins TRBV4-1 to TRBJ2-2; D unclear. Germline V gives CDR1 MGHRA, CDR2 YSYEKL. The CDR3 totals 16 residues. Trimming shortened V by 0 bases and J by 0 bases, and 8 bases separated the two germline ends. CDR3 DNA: TGCGCCAGCAGCCAAGATATACTCGCGAACACCGGGGAGCTGTTTTTT. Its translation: CASSQDILANTGELFF.

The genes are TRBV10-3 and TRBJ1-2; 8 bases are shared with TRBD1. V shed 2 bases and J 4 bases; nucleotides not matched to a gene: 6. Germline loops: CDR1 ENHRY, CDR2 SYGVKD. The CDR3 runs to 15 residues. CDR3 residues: CAISEPNRGGYGYTF. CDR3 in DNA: TGTGCCATCAGTGAGCCGAACAGGGGGGGCTATGGCTACACCTTC.

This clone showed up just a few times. CDR3 in amino acids: CASSQAGGVGGYTF. In nucleotides, the CDR3 is TGTGCCAGCAGCCAAGCGGGAGGGGTTGGCGGCTACACCTTC. The chain couples TRBV14 to TRBJ1-2; tentatively, D is TRBD1 (5 bases). The CDR3 covers 14 residues. CDR1 and CDR2 (germline): SGHDN, FVKESK. Between the trimmed V and J ends, which lost 1 base and 8 bases, there was a span of 14 bases.

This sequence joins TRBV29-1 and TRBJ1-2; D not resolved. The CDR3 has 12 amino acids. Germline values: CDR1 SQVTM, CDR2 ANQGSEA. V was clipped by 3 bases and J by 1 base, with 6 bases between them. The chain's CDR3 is CSVDVSNYGYTF. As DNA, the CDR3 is TGCAGCGTTGATGTCAGTAACTATGGCTACACCTTC. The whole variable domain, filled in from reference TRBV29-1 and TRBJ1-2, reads SAVISQKPSRDICQRGTSLTIQCQVDSQVTMMFWYRQQPGQSLTLIATANQGSEATYESGFVIDKFPISRPNLTFSTLTVSNMSPEDSSIYLCSVDVSNYGYTFGSGTRLTVV.

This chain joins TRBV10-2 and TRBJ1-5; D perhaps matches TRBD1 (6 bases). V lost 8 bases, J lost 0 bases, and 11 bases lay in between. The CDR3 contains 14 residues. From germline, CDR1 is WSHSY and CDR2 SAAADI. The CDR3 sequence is CASVDRISNQPQHF. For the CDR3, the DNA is TGCGCCAGCGTCGACAGGATTAGCAATCAGCCCCAGCATTTT.

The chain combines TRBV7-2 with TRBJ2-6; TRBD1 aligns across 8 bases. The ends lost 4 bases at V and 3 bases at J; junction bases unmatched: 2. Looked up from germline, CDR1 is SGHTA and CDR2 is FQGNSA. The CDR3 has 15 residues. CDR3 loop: CASSSGGIGANVLTF. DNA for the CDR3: TGTGCCAGCAGCTCAGGGGGCATTGGGGCCAACGTCCTGACTTTC.

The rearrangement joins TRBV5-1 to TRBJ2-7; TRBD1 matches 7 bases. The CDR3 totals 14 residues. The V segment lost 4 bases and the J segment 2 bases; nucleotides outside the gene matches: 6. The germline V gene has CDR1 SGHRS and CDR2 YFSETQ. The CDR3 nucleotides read TGCGCCAGCAGCCAGGGACAGAAAACCTACGAGCAGTACTTC. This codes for CASSQGQKTYEQYF. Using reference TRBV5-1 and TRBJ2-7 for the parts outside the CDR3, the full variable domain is KAGVTQTPRYLIKTRGQQVTLSCSPISGHRSVSWYQQTPGQGLQFLFEYFSETQRNKGNFPGRFSGRQFSNSRSEMNVSTLELGDSALYLCASSQGQKTYEQYFGPGTRLTVT.